This TCR beta chain stems from a study of blood T cell repertoires in COVID-19. Study-wide context: Samples taken during acute and convalescent COVID-19 were collected in the United States, Italy and Spain.

One Seattle source followed patients from active infection through their disease course. This CDR3 is built from 17 residues. CDR1 is LGHDT, CDR2 YNNKEL, per germline (reference sequence). Trimming removed 1 base from V and 5 bases from J, with 18 bases in between. Original data processing: Researchers report that nucleated cell counts were estimated from reference gene primer amplification. Libraries were prepared by immunoSEQ multiplex PCR; TCRdb keeps only in-frame clonotypes and omits some of them. V and J calls and clone size come straight from that table; D and trimming were deduced from the DNA. The table shows fewer than 450,000 clones, with around 87% occurring only once.

This chain uses TRBV3-1 (or the pseudogene TRBV3-2) with TRBJ2-1; D might be TRBD2 (5 bases). The sample was peripheral blood. The TCR comes from a woman in her 50s with COVID-19, enrolled during active disease. The CDR3 loop reads CASSQVMRAERHNEQFF. CDR3 nucleotide sequence: TGTGCCAGCAGCCAAGTTATGAGGGCAGAACGTCACAATGAGCAGTTCTTC.